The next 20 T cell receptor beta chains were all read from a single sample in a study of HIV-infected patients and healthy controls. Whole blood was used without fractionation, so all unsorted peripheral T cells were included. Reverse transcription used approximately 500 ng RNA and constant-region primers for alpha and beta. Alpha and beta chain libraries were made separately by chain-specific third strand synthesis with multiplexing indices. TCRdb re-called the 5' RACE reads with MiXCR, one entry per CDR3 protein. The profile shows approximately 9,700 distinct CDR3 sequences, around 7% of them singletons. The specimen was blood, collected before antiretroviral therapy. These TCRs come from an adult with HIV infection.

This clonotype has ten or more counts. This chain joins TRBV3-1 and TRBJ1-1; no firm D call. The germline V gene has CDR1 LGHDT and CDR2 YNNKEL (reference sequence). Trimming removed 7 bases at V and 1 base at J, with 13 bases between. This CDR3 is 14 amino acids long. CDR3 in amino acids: CASTLGSQNTEAFF. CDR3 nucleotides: TGTGCCAGCACCTTAGGCAGCCAGAACACTGAAGCTTTCTTT. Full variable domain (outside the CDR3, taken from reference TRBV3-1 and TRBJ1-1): DTAVSQTPKYLVTQMGNDKSIKCEQNLGHDTMYWYKQDSKKFLKIMFSYNNKELIINETVPNRFSPKSPDKAHLNLHINSLELGDSAVYFCASTLGSQNTEAFFGQGTRLTVV.

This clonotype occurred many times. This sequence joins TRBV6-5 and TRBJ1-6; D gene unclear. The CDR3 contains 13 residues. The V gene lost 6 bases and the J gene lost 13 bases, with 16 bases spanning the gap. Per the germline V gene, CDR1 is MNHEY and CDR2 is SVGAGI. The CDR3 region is CASSPNPTSPLHF. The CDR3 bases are TGTGCCAGCAGCCCCAATCCAACGTCTCCCCTCCACTTT.

This chain's CDR3 is CASSRTGINTGELFF. In nucleotides, the CDR3 is TGTGCCAGCAGCAGGACAGGGATTAACACCGGGGAGCTGTTTTTT. This chain uses TRBV6-1 with TRBJ2-2; 8 bases map to TRBD1. The CDR3 is made up of 15 amino acids. V gave up 6 bases and J gave up 2 bases; unmatched junction bases: 5. Germline values: CDR1 MNHNS, CDR2 SASEGT.

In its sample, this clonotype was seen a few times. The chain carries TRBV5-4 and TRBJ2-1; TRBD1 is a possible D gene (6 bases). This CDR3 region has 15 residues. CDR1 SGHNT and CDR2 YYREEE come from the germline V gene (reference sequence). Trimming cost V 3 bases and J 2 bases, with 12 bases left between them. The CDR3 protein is CASSWAQGTYNEQFF. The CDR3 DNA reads TGTGCCAGCAGCTGGGCCCAGGGGACCTACAATGAGCAGTTCTTC.

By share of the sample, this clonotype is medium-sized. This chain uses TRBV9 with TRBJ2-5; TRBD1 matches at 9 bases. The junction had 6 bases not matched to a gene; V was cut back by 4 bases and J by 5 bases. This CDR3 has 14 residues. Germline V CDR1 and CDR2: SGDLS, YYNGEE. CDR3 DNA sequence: TGTGCCAGCAGCCCCGGACAGGGGCGGGAGACCCAGTACTTC. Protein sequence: CASSPGQGRETQYF.

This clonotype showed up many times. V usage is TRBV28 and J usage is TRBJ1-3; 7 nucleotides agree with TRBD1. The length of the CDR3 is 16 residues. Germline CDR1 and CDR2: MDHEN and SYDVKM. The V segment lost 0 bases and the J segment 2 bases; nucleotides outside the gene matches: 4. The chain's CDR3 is CASSLWLDRAGNTIYF. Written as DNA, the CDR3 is TGTGCCAGCAGTTTATGGCTAGACAGGGCTGGAAACACCATATATTTT.

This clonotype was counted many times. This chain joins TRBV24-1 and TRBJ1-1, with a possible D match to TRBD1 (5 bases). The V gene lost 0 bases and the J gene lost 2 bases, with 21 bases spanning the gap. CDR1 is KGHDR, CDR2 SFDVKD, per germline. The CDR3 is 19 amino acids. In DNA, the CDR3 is TGTGCCACCAGTGATTTGCAGCGGAAAGGGTGGGACGTTAACACTGAAGCTTTCTTT. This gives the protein CATSDLQRKGWDVNTEAFF.

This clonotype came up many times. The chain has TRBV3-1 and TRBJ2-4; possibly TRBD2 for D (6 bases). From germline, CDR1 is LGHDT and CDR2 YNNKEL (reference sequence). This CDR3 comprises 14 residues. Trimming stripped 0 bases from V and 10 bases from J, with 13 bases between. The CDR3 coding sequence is TGTGCCAGCAGCCAAGAGGGACTTTTTCAAATTCAGTACTTC. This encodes CASSQEGLFQIQYF.

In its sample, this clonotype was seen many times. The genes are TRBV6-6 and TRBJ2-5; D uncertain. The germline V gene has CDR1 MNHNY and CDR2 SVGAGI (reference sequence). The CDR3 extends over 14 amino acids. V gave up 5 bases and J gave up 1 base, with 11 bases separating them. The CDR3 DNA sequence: TGTGCCAGCAGTCACCCCGACATCCAAGAGACCCAGTACTTC. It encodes CASSHPDIQETQYF.

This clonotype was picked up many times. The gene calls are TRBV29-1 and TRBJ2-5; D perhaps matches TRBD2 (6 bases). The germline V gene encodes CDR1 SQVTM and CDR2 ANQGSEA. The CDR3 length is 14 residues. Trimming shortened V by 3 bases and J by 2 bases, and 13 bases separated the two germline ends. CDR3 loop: CSVDRGSLQETQYF. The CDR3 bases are TGCAGCGTTGATCGGGGGTCTCTACAAGAGACCCAGTACTTC. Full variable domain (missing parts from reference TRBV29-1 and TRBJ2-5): SAVISQKPSRDICQRGTSLTIQCQVDSQVTMMFWYRQQPGQSLTLIATANQGSEATYESGFVIDKFPISRPNLTFSTLTVSNMSPEDSSIYLCSVDRGSLQETQYFGPGTRLLVL.

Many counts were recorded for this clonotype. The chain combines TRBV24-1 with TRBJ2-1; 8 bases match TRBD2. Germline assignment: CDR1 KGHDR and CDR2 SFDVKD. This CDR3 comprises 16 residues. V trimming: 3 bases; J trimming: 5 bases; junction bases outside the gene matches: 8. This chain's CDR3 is CATSDHSGRAHNEQFF. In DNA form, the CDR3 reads TGTGCCACCAGTGATCACTCCGGGAGGGCCCACAATGAGCAGTTCTTC.

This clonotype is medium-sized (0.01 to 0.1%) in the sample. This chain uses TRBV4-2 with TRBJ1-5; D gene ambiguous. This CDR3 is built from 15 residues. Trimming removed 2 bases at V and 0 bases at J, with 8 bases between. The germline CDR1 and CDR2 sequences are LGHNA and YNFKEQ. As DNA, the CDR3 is TGTGCCAGCAGCCAAATGGCGAATAGCAATCAGCCCCAGCATTTT. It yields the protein CASSQMANSNQPQHF.

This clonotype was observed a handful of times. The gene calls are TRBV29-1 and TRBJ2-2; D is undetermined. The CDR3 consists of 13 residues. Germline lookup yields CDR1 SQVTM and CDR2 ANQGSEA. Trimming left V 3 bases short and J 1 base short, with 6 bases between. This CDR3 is CSVDMGNTGELFF. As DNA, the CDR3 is TGCAGCGTTGATATGGGGAACACCGGGGAGCTGTTTTTT.

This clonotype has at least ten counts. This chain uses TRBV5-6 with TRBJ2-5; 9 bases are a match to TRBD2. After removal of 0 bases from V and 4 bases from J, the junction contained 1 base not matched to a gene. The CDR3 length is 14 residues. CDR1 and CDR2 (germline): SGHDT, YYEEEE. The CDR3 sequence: CASSLGGLAETQYF. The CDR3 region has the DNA TGTGCCAGCAGCTTGGGGGGACTAGCAGAGACCCAGTACTTC. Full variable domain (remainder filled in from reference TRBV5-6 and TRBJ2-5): DAGVTQSPTHLIKTRGQQVTLRCSPKSGHDTVSWYQQALGQGPQFIFQYYEEEERQRGNFPDRFSGHQFPNYSSELNVNALLLGDSALYLCASSLGGLAETQYFGPGTRLLVL.

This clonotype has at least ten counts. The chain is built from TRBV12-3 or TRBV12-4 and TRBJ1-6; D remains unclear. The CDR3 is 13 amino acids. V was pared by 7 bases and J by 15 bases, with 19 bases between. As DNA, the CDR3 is TGTGCCAGCACCCTAGATCGATTTACGTTCCTCCACTTT. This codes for CASTLDRFTFLHF.

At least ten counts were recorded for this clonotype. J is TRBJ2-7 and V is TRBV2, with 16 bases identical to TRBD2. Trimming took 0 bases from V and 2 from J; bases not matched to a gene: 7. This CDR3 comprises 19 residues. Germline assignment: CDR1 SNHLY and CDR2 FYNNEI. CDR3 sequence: CASSEAGTSGGVNPYEQYF. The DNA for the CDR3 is TGTGCCAGCAGTGAAGCTGGGACTAGCGGGGGGGTGAATCCCTACGAGCAGTACTTC.

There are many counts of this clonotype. In DNA, the CDR3 is TGCAGTGCTAGAGACGAGGGCGGCGGGACCTACGAGCAGTACTTC. Translated, it gives CSARDEGGGTYEQYF. V gene TRBV20-1 combines with J gene TRBJ2-7, with D maybe TRBD2 (6 bases). The CDR3 spans 15 residues. Per the germline V gene, CDR1 is DFQATT and CDR2 is SNEGSKA (reference sequence). V lost 0 bases and J 2 bases, leaving 14 bases between the germline ends.

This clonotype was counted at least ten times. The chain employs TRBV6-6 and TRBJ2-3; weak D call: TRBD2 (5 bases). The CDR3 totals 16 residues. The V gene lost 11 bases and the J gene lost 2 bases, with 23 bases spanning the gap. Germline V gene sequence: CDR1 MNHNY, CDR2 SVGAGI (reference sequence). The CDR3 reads CAAASRKAVSTDTQYF. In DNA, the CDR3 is TGTGCCGCGGCCTCCCGGAAAGCGGTGTCCACAGATACGCAGTATTTT.

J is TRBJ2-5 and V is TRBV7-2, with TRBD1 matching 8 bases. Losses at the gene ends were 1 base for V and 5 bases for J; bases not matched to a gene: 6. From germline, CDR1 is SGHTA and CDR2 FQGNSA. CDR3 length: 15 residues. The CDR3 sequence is CASSLVHDRGETQYF. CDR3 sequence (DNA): TGTGCCAGCAGCTTAGTTCACGACAGGGGTGAGACCCAGTACTTC. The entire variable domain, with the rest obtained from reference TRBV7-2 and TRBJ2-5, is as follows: GAGVSQSPSNKVTEKGKDVELRCDPISGHTALYWYRQSLGQGLEFLIYFQGNSAPDKSGLPSDRFSAERTGGSVSTLTIQRTQQEDSAVYLCASSLVHDRGETQYFGPGTRLLVL.

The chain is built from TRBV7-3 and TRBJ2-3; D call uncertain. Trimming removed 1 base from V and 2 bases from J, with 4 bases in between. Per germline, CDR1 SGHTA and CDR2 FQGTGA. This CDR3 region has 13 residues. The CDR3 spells CASSLKVTDTQYF. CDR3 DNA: TGTGCCAGCAGCTTAAAAGTCACAGATACGCAGTATTTT.